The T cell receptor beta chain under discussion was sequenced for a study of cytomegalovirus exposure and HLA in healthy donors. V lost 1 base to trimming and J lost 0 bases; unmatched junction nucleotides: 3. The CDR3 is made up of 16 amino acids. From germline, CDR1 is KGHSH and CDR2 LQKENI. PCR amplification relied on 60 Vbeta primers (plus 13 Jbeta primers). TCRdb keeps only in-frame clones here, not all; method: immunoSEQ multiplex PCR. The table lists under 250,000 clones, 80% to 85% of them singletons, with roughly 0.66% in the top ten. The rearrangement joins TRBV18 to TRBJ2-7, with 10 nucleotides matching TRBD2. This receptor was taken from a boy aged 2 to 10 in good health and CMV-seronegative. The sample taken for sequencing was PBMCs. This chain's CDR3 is CASSPLPSGGSYEQYF. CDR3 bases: TGTGCCAGCTCACCACTCCCTAGCGGGGGCTCCTACGAGCAGTACTTC.